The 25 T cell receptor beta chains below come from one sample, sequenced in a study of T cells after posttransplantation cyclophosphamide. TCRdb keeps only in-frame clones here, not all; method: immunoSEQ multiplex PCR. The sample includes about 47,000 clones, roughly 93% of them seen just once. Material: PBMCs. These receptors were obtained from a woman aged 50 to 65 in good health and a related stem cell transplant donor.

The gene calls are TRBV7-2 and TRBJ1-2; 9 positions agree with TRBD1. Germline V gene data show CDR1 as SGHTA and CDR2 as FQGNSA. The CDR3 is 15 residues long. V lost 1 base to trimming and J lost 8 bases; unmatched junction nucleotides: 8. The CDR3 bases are TGTGCCAGCAGCTTAGACGGGACAGGGCTTTACGGCTACACCTTC. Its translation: CASSLDGTGLYGYTF.

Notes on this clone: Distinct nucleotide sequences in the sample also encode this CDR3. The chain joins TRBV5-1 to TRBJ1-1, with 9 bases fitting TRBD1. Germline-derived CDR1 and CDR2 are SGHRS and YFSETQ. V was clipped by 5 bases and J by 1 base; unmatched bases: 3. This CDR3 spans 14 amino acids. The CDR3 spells CASSGDRANTEAFF. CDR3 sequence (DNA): TGCGCCAGCAGTGGGGACAGGGCGAACACTGAAGCTTTCTTT. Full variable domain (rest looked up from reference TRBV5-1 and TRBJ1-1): KAGVTQTPRYLIKTRGQQVTLSCSPISGHRSVSWYQQTPGQGLQFLFEYFSETQRNKGNFPGRFSGRQFSNSRSEMNVSTLELGDSALYLCASSGDRANTEAFFGQGTRLTVV.

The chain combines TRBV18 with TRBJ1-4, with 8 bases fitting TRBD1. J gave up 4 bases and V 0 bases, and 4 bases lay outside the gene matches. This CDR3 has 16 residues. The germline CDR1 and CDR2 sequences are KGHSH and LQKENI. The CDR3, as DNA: TGTGCCAGCTCACCACCCAGCAGGGGGCTTAATGAAAAACTGTTTTTT. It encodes CASSPPSRGLNEKLFF. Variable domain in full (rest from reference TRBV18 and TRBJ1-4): NAGVMQNPRHLVRRRGQEARLRCSPMKGHSHVYWYRQLPEEGLKFMVYLQKENIIDESGMPKERFSAEFPKEGPSILRIQQVVRGDSAAYFCASSPPSRGLNEKLFFGSGTQLSVL.

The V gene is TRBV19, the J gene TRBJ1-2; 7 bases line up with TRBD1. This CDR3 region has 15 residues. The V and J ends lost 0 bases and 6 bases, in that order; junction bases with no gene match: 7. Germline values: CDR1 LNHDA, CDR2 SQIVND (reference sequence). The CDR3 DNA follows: TGTGCCAGTAGTATAGAGGGCAGGGGGACGAATGGCTACACCTTC. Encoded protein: CASSIEGRGTNGYTF.

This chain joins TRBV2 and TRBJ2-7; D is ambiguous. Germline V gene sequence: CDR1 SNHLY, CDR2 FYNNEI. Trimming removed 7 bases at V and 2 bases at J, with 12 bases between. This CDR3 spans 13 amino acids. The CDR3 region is CASTASSAYEQYF. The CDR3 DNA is TGTGCCAGCACTGCCTCGAGCGCCTACGAGCAGTACTTC.

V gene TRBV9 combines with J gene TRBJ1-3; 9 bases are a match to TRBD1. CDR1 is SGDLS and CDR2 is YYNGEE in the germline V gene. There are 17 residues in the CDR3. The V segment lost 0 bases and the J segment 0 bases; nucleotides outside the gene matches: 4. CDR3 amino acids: CASSVGGQGVSGNTIYF. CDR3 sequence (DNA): TGTGCCAGCAGCGTAGGGGGACAGGGAGTCTCTGGAAACACCATATATTTT. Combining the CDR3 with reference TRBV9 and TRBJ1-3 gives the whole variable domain DSGVTQTPKHLITATGQRVTLRCSPRSGDLSVYWYQQSLDQGLQFLIQYYNGEERAKGNILERFSAQQFPDLHSELNLSSLELGDSALYFCASSVGGQGVSGNTIYFGEGSWLTVV.

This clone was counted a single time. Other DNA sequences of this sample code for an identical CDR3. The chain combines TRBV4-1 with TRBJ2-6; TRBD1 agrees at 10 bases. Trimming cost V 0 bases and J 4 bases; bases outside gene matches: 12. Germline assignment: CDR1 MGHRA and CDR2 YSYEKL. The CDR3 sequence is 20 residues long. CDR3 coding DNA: TGCGCCAGCAGCCAAGATGGGACAGGGGTGCCTCCCTCCGGGGCCAACGTCCTGACTTTC. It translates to CASSQDGTGVPPSGANVLTF.

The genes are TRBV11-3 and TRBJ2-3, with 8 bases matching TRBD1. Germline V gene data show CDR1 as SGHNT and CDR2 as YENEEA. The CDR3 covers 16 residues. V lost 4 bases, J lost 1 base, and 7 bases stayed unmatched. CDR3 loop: CASSSRRGHGTDTQYF. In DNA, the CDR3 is TGTGCCAGCAGCTCCCGCAGGGGGCATGGCACAGATACGCAGTATTTT.

This CDR3 reads CASRNGQQSWANVLTF. In DNA, the CDR3 is TGTGCCAGTAGGAACGGACAGCAGTCCTGGGCCAACGTCCTGACTTTC. The gene calls are TRBV19 and TRBJ2-6; tentative D call: TRBD1 (6 bases). The CDR3 consists of 16 residues. Germline V lookup: CDR1 LNHDA, CDR2 SQIVND (reference sequence). Deletions cut 6 bases from V and 5 bases from J, with 17 bases between.

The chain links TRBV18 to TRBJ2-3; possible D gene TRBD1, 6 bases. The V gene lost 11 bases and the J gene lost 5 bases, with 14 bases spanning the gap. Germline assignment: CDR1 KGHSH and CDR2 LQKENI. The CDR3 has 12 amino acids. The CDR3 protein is CAGKGDEDTQYF. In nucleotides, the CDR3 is TGTGCCGGGAAGGGGGACGAAGATACGCAGTATTTT.

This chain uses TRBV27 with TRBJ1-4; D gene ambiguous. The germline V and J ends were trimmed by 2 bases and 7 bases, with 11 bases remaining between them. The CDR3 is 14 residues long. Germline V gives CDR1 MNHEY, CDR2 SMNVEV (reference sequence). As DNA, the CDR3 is TGTGCCAGCAGTTTACGGGGATGGGTTGAAAAACTGTTTTTT. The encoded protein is CASSLRGWVEKLFF.

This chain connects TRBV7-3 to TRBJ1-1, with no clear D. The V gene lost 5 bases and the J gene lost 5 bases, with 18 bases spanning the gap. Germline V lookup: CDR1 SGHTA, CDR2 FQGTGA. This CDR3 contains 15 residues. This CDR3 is CASSTGLGIGTEAFF. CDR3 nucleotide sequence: TGTGCCAGCAGCACGGGTCTCGGGATAGGGACTGAAGCTTTCTTT.

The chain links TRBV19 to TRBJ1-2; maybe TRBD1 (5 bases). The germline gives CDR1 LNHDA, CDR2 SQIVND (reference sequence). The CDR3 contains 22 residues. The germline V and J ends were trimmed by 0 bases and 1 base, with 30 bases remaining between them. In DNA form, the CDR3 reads TGTGCCAGTAGTATAGATCTGATATCTCTCCCAGGGAACCAAGCTTTTAACTATGGCTACACCTTC. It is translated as CASSIDLISLPGNQAFNYGYTF.

The CDR3 sequence: CASSSGREGPGETQYF. For the CDR3, the DNA is TGTGCCAGCAGTTCTGGGCGGGAGGGCCCGGGAGAGACCCAGTACTTC. V gene TRBV28 combines with J gene TRBJ2-5; 9 bases align to TRBD2. This CDR3 spans 16 amino acids. The germline V gene has CDR1 MDHEN and CDR2 SYDVKM. V was pared by 4 bases and J by 4 bases, with 10 bases of the junction left unmatched.

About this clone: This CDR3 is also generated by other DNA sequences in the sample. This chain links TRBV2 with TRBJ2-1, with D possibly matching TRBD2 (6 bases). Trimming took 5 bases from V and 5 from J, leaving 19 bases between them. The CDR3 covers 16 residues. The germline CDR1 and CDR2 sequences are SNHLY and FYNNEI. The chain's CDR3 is CASSPRGTTVNNEQFF. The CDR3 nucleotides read TGTGCCAGCAGTCCCCGCGGGACCACCGTTAACAATGAGCAGTTCTTC.

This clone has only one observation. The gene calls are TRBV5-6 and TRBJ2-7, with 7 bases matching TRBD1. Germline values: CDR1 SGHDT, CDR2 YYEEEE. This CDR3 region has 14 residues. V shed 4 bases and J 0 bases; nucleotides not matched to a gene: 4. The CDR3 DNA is TGTGCCAGCAGCACGACAGGGATCTCCTACGAGCAGTACTTC. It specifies CASSTTGISYEQYF.

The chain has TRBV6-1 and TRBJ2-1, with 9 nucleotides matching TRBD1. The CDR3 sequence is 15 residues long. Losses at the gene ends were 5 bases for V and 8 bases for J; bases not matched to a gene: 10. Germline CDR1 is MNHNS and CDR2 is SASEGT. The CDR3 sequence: CASSNWDRVGYEQFF. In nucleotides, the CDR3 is TGTGCCAGCAGTAACTGGGACAGGGTAGGGTATGAGCAGTTCTTC.

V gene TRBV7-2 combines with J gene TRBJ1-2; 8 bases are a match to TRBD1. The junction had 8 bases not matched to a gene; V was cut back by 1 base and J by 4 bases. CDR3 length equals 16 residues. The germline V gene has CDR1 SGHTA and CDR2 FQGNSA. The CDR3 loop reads CASSLVQGARVYGYTF. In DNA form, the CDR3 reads TGTGCCAGCAGCTTAGTTCAGGGGGCGCGGGTCTATGGCTACACCTTC.

The CDR3 loop is CASSGPTGGSEKLFF. CDR3 in DNA: TGTGCCAGCAGCGGACCCACAGGGGGCTCGGAAAAACTGTTTTTT. The chain links TRBV9 to TRBJ1-4, with 9 positions matching TRBD1. Germline V gives CDR1 SGDLS, CDR2 YYNGEE. There are 15 residues in the CDR3. The trim removed 3 bases at V and 8 bases at J, leaving 8 bases unmatched.

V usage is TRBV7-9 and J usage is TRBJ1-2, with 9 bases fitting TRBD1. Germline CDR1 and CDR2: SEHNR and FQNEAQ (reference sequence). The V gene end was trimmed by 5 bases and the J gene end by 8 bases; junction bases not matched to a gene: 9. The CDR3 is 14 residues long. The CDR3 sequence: CASSTQQGARGYTF. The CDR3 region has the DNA TGTGCCAGCAGCACACAACAGGGGGCGCGAGGCTACACCTTC.

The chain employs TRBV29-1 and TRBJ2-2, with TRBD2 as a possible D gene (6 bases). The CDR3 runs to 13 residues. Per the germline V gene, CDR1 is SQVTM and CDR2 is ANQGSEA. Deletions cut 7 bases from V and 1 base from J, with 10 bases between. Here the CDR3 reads CSGGVLNTGELFF. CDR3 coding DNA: TGCAGCGGCGGGGTACTGAACACCGGGGAGCTGTTTTTT.

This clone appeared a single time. CDR3 residues: CATSPGQNTGELFF. The CDR3 nucleotides read TGTGCCACCTCCCCGGGACAAAACACCGGGGAGCTGTTTTTT. This chain connects TRBV28 to TRBJ2-2, with D perhaps TRBD1 (6 bases). Germline CDR1 reads MDHEN; CDR2 reads SYDVKM. V shed 10 bases and J shed 2 bases, with 14 bases lying between them. This CDR3 is built from 14 residues.

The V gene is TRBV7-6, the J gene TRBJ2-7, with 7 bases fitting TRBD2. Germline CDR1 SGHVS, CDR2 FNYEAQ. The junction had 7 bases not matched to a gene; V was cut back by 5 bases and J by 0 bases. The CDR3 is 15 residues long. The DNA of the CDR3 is TGTGCCAGCAGCCGGCTAGCGGAAAGCTCCTACGAGCAGTACTTC. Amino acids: CASSRLAESSYEQYF. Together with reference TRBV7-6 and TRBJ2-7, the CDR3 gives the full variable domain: GAGVSQSPRYKVTKRGQDVALRCDPISGHVSLYWYRQALGQGPEFLTYFNYEAQQDKSGLPNDRFSAERPEGSISTLTIQRTEQRDSAMYRCASSRLAESSYEQYFGPGTRLTVT.

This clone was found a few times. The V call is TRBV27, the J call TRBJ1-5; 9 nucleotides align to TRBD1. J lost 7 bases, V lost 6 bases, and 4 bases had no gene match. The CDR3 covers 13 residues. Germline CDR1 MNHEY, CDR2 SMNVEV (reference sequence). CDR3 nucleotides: TGTGCCAGCAGAACGGGACAGGGCCAGCCCCAGCATTTT. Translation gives CASRTGQGQPQHF.

CDR3 in amino acids: CSVGGRANTIYF. The CDR3 bases are TGCAGCGTTGGCGGCAGGGCGAACACCATATATTTT. This sequence joins TRBV29-1 and TRBJ1-3; the D gene is possibly TRBD1 (5 bases). The germline gives CDR1 SQVTM, CDR2 ANQGSEA. Trimming took 4 bases from V and 7 from J, leaving 11 bases between them. The length of the CDR3 is 12 residues.